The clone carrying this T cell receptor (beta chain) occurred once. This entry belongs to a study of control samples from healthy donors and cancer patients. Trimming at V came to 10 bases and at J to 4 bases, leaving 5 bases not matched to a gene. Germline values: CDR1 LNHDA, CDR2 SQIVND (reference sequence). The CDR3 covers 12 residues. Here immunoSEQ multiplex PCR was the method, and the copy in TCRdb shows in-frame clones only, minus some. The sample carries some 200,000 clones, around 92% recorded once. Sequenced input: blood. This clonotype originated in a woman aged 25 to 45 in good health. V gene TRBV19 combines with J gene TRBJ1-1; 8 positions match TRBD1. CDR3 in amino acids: CATTGVGTEAFF. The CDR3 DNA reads TGTGCCACGACAGGGGTTGGCACTGAAGCTTTCTTT. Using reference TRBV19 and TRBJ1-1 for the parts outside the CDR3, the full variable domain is DGGITQSPKYLFRKEGQNVTLSCEQNLNHDAMYWYRQDPGQGLRLIYYSQIVNDFQKGDIAEGYSVSREKKESFPLTVTSAQKNPTAFYLCATTGVGTEAFFGQGTRLTVV.